The rows below give T cell receptor beta chains drawn from one sample of a study of blood T cells in healthy people across ages. TCRdb re-analysed the 5' RACE reads in MiXCR, keeping a single row per CDR3 protein. The data contain roughly 900,000 distinct CDR3 sequences, under 50% of them singletons. The sequencing input was blood. The receptors stem from a man younger than 40 in good health. Both conserved end residues are part of each CDR3. Fields, in order: J gene, V gene, CDR3 protein.

J gene: TRBJ1-4; V gene: TRBV6-2/TRBV6-3; CDR3 protein: CASSYYLSIGRGEKLFF
J gene: TRBJ2-3; V gene: TRBV10-3; CDR3 protein: CAISDTTADAQYF
J gene: TRBJ2-7; V gene: TRBV9; CDR3 protein: CASSFTGAGYEQYF
J gene: TRBJ2-2; V gene: TRBV29-1; CDR3 protein: CSVGGVNTGELFF
J gene: TRBJ1-4; V gene: TRBV27; CDR3 protein: CASSVTGIATNEKLFF
J gene: TRBJ2-2; V gene: TRBV29-1; CDR3 protein: CSATKGTHNTGELFF
J gene: TRBJ1-2; V gene: TRBV6-1; CDR3 protein: CASSEFRTGGGGYTF
J gene: TRBJ2-7; V gene: TRBV27; CDR3 protein: CASSPSTAYEQYF
J gene: TRBJ2-5; V gene: TRBV6-5; CDR3 protein: CASSYSGGQGETQYF
J gene: TRBJ1-5; V gene: TRBV6-2/TRBV6-3; CDR3 protein: CASSTMSGRNSNQPQHF
J gene: TRBJ2-1; V gene: TRBV20-1; CDR3 protein: CSARVRANEQFF
J gene: TRBJ2-2; V gene: TRBV3-1; CDR3 protein: CASSRTGVGELFF
J gene: TRBJ2-4; V gene: TRBV20-1; CDR3 protein: CSASEPRVGAKNIQYF
J gene: TRBJ1-1; V gene: TRBV29-1; CDR3 protein: CSVEGSNTEAFF
J gene: TRBJ1-5; V gene: TRBV12-3/TRBV12-4; CDR3 protein: CASSLRRSAQHF
J gene: TRBJ2-3; V gene: TRBV5-1; CDR3 protein: CASSQEQANRADTQYF
J gene: TRBJ2-7; V gene: TRBV29-1; CDR3 protein: CSVEISGTETYEQYF
J gene: TRBJ1-1; V gene: TRBV12-3/TRBV12-4; CDR3 protein: CASSLGGQGLYPEAFF
J gene: TRBJ2-7; V gene: TRBV24-1; CDR3 protein: CATSAGNYEQYF
J gene: TRBJ2-5; V gene: TRBV6-6; CDR3 protein: CANSYPTSGAAQYF
J gene: TRBJ2-4; V gene: TRBV10-3; CDR3 protein: CAISESGDQAGASGIQYF
J gene: TRBJ2-5; V gene: TRBV4-1; CDR3 protein: CASSQDLRVKETQYF
J gene: TRBJ1-2; V gene: TRBV30; CDR3 protein: CAWIPRVEYGYTF
J gene: TRBJ2-3; V gene: TRBV7-9; CDR3 protein: CASSLTSSGVTDTQYF
J gene: TRBJ1-4; V gene: TRBV25-1; CDR3 protein: CASSSQGWEKLFF
J gene: TRBJ2-4; V gene: TRBV20-1; CDR3 protein: CSASEGAKNIQYF
J gene: TRBJ2-1; V gene: TRBV4-2; CDR3 protein: CASSEEWRGGYNEQFF
J gene: TRBJ2-3; V gene: TRBV7-2; CDR3 protein: CASSRGLAGGIPSTDTQYF
J gene: TRBJ2-1; V gene: TRBV20-1; CDR3 protein: CSARVSQKGNNEQFF
J gene: TRBJ2-3; V gene: TRBV7-9; CDR3 protein: CASTLGALHTDTQYF
J gene: TRBJ2-5; V gene: TRBV28; CDR3 protein: CASRTGGGTGSKTQYF
J gene: TRBJ2-2; V gene: TRBV2; CDR3 protein: CASREGTGVGTGELFF
J gene: TRBJ2-1; V gene: TRBV18; CDR3 protein: CASSPGRDNEQFF
J gene: TRBJ2-2; V gene: TRBV25-1; CDR3 protein: CASSEARILATGELFF
J gene: TRBJ2-5; V gene: TRBV5-1; CDR3 protein: CASNTGQEETQYF
J gene: TRBJ2-5; V gene: TRBV5-1; CDR3 protein: CASSLSLDEQYF
J gene: TRBJ1-1; V gene: TRBV3-1; CDR3 protein: CASSPWTGEENTEAFF
J gene: TRBJ2-5; V gene: TRBV21-1; CDR3 protein: CASSKMVAGEQETQYF
J gene: TRBJ2-1; V gene: TRBV6-5; CDR3 protein: CASSYLSRNEQFF
J gene: TRBJ2-1; V gene: TRBV5-4; CDR3 protein: CASSYNSGGEQFF
J gene: TRBJ1-6; V gene: TRBV4-1; CDR3 protein: CASSQDRTGLNSPLHF
J gene: TRBJ1-1; V gene: TRBV20-1; CDR3 protein: CSASRTGTLNTEAFF
J gene: TRBJ2-3; V gene: TRBV7-2; CDR3 protein: CASSVSKGGAQYF
J gene: .; V gene: TRBV27; CDR3 protein: CASSSRGGYDEQYF
J gene: TRBJ1-1; V gene: TRBV7-2; CDR3 protein: CASSQRQGVNTEAFF
J gene: TRBJ2-7; V gene: TRBV7-9; CDR3 protein: CASSLVAGGNPYEQYF
J gene: TRBJ2-6; V gene: TRBV3-1; CDR3 protein: CASSQDTRRPNVLTF
J gene: TRBJ1-5; V gene: TRBV7-8; CDR3 protein: CASSKDRVQPQHF
J gene: TRBJ2-3; V gene: TRBV12-3/TRBV12-4; CDR3 protein: CASSPLAGTESTDTQYF
J gene: TRBJ2-3; V gene: TRBV5-6; CDR3 protein: CASSRRQGRPDTQYF
J gene: TRBJ2-6; V gene: TRBV6-2/TRBV6-3; CDR3 protein: CASRPGGSGANVLTF
J gene: TRBJ1-2; V gene: TRBV29-1; CDR3 protein: CSVGRGSFGGYTF